The T cell receptor (beta chain) under discussion was sequenced for a study of blood T cell repertoires in COVID-19. On the study more broadly: Specimens from acute and convalescent COVID-19 originated in the United States, Italy and Spain. From T cells, B-cell-depleted T cells, or PBMCs came the material, which was cDNA or gDNA.

The table lists this clone with a count of one. V gave up 3 bases and J gave up 7 bases; unmatched junction bases: 5. The CDR3 runs to 13 residues. Germline loops: CDR1 MNHEY, CDR2 SMNVEV (reference sequence). As handled by the study authors: Amplification from reference gene primers served as the basis for estimated nucleated cell counts. Sequenced by immunoSEQ multiplex PCR; TCRdb stores in-frame clones only, minus some. D and trimming were read from the DNA, whereas the V and J calls and clone size are those reported in that table. The sample includes 75,000 to 95,000 clones, about 89% seen only once; the top ten take 0.85% to 1.2%.

This TCR was recovered from a human donor in a cohort sampled during active COVID-19. The sequencing input was peripheral blood. The chain joins TRBV27 to TRBJ1-2; 7 bases fit TRBD1. Here the CDR3 reads CASSFPQGRGYTF. CDR3 sequence (DNA): TGTGCCAGCAGTTTTCCACAGGGGCGTGGCTACACCTTC.